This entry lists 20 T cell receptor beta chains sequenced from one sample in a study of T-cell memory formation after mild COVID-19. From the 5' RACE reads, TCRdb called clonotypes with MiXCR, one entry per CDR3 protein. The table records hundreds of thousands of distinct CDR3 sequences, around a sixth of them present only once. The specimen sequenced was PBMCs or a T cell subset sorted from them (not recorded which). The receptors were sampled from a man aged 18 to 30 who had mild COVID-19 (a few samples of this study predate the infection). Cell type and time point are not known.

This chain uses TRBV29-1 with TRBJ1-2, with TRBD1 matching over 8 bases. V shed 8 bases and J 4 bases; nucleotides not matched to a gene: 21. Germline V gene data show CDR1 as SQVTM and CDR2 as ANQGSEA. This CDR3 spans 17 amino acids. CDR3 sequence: CSCEQQGQGKGGYGYTF. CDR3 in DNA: TGCAGCTGCGAGCAACAAGGACAGGGTAAAGGAGGCTATGGCTACACCTTC.

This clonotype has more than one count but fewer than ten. Written as DNA, the CDR3 is TGTGCCAGCTCGGGCCTCGCAGGAACTGAAGCTTTCTTT. Its translation is CASSGLAGTEAFF. The chain is built from TRBV6-2 or TRBV6-3 and TRBJ1-1; unclear D gene. In germline, CDR1 is MNHEY, CDR2 SVGEGT. There are 13 residues in the CDR3. The V end was cut by 8 bases, the J end by 5 bases, with 15 bases between.

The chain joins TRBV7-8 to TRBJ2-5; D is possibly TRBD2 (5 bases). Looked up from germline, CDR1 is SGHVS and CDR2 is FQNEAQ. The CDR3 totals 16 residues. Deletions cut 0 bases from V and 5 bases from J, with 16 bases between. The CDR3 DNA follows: TGTGCCAGCAGCTTAGCGCGGCTTGCTAGCTTGGAGACCCAGTACTTC. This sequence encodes CASSLARLASLETQYF.

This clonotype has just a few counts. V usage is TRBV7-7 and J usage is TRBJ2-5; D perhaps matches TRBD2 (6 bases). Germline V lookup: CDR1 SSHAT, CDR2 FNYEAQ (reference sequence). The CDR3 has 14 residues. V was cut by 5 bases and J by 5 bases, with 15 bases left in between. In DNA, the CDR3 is TGTGCCAGCAGCCCTAATGCGGGGATGGAGACCCAGTACTTC. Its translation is CASSPNAGMETQYF.

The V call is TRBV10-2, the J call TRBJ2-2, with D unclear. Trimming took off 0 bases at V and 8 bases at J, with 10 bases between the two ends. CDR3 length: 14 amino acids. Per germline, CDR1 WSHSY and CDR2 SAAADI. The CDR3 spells CASSESERSGELFF. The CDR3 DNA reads TGCGCCAGCAGTGAGTCAGAGCGTTCGGGGGAGCTGTTTTTT.

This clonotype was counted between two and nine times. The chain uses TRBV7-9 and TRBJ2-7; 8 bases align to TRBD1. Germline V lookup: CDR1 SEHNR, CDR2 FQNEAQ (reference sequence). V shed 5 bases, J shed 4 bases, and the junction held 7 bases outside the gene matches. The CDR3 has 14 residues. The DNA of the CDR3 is TGTGCCAGCAGCCCGACAGGGGATGCGTACGAGCAGTACGTC. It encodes CASSPTGDAYEQYV.

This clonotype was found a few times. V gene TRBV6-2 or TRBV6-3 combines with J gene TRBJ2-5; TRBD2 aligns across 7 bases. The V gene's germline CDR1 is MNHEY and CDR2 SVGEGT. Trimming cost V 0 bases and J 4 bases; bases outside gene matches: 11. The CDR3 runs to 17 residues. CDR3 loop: CASSYSNGLGSSETQYF. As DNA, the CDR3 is TGTGCCAGCAGTTACTCTAACGGACTAGGGTCCTCAGAGACCCAGTACTTC.

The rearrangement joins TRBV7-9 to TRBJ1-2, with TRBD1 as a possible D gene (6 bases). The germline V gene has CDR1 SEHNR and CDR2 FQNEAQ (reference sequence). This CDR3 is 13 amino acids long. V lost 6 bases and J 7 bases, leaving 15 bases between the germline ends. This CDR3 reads CASRGNRVGGYTF. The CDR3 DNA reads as TGTGCCAGCAGGGGCAACAGGGTCGGTGGCTACACCTTC. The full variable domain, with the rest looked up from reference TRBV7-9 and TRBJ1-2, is DTGVSQNPRHKITKRGQNVTFRCDPISEHNRLYWYRQTLGQGPEFLTYFQNEAQLEKSRLLSDRFSAERPKGSFSTLEIQRTEQGDSAMYLCASRGNRVGGYTFGSGTRLTVV.

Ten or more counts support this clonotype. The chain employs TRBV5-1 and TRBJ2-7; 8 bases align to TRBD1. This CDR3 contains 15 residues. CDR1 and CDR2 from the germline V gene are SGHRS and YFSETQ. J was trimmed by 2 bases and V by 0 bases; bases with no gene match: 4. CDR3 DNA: TGCGCCAGCAGCTTGGGGGGGACAGGCGCCTACGAGCAGTACTTC. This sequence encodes CASSLGGTGAYEQYF. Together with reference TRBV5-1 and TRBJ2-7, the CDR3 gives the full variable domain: KAGVTQTPRYLIKTRGQQVTLSCSPISGHRSVSWYQQTPGQGLQFLFEYFSETQRNKGNFPGRFSGRQFSNSRSEMNVSTLELGDSALYLCASSLGGTGAYEQYFGPGTRLTVT.

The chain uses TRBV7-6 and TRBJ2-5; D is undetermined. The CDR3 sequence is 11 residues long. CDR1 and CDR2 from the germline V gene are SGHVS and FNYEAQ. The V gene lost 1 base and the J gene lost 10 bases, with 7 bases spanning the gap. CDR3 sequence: CASSLGGGQYF. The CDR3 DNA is TGTGCCAGCAGCTTAGGGGGTGGCCAGTACTTC.

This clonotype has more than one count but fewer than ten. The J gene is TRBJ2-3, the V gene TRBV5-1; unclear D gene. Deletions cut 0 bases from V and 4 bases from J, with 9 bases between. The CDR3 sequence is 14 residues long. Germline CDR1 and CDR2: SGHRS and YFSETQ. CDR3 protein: CASSLGSVADTQYF. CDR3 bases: TGCGCCAGCAGCTTGGGCTCAGTGGCAGATACGCAGTATTTT.

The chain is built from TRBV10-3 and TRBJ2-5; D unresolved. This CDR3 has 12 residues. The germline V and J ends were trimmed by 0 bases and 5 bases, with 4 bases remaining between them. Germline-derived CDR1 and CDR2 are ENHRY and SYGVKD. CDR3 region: CAISESVETQYF. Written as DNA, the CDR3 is TGTGCCATCAGTGAGTCGGTGGAGACCCAGTACTTC.

The CDR3, as DNA: TGTGCCAGCAGTTACTCGGAGGTGAACACTGAAGCTTTCTTT. Translating gives CASSYSEVNTEAFF. The chain joins TRBV6-5 to TRBJ1-1; D is undetermined. Germline values: CDR1 MNHEY, CDR2 SVGAGI. The ends were cut back, 0 bases at V and 0 bases at J, with 5 bases in the middle. The CDR3 runs to 14 residues.

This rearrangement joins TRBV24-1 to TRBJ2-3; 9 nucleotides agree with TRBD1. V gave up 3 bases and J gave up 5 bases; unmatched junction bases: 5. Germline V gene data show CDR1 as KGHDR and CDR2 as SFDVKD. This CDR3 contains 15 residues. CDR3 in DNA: TGTGCCACCAGTGATCTAGGACAGGGGATAGATACGCAGTATTTT. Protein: CATSDLGQGIDTQYF.

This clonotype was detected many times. CDR3 nucleotides: TGTGCCAGCACCTGGGACAGCAATGAGCAGTTCTTC. As protein: CASTWDSNEQFF. This chain connects TRBV12-3 or TRBV12-4 to TRBJ2-1, with 7 nucleotides matching TRBD1. Losses at the gene ends were 7 bases for V and 6 bases for J; bases not matched to a gene: 3. The CDR3 runs to 12 residues.

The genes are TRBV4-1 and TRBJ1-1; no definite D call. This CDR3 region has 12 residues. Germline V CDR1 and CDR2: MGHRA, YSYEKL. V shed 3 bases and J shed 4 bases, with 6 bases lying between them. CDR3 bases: TGCGCCAGCAGCCACATCACCACTGAAGCTTTCTTT. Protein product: CASSHITTEAFF.

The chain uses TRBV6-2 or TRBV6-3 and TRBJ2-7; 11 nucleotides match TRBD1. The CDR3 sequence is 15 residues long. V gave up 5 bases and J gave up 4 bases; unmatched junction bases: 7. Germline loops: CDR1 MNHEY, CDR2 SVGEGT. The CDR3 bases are TGTGCCAGCAGTCGGAGGACAGGGGGCATTTACGAGCAGTACTTC. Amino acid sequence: CASSRRTGGIYEQYF.

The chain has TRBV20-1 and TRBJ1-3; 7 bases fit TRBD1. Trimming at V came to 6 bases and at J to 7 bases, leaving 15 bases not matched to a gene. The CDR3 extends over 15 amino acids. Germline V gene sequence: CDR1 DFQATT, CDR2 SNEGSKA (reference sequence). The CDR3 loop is CSAVPLQGIGNTIYF. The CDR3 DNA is TGCAGTGCCGTCCCTCTACAGGGGATTGGGAACACCATATATTTT.

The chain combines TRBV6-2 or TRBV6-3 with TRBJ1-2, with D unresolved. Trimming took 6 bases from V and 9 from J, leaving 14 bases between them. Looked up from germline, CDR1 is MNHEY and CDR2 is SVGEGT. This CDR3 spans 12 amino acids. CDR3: CASRTAPRSYTF. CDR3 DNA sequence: TGTGCCAGCAGAACCGCGCCGAGGAGCTACACCTTC.

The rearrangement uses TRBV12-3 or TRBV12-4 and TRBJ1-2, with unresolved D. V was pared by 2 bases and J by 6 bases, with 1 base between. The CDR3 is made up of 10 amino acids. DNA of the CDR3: TGTGCCAGCAGTTTACATGGCTACACCTTC. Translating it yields CASSLHGYTF.